This paragraph covers one T cell receptor (beta chain) sequence. The method was immunoSEQ multiplex PCR; TCRdb's version includes in-frame clones alone and lacks a portion of them. The sample records about 150,000 clones, just over 85% being singletons. The germline V gene has CDR1 ENHRY and CDR2 SYGVKD. The V end was cut by 3 bases, the J end by 0 bases, with 6 bases between. The CDR3 loop spans 13 amino acids. This record comes from a study of control samples from healthy donors and cancer patients. This sequence joins TRBV10-3 and TRBJ2-7; D gene unclear. The sequence came from a young man in good health. The source material was blood. This chain's CDR3 is CAISDTGSYEQYF. CDR3 coding DNA: TGTGCCATCAGTGACACGGGCTCCTACGAGCAGTACTTC.